A single sample gave rise to the 23 T cell receptor beta chains below, sequenced in a study of blood T cell repertoires in COVID-19. TCRdb's copy holds only in-frame clones and misses some; the assay was immunoSEQ multiplex PCR. The sample yields some 300,000 clones, over 75% seen once. The sequenced material came from PBMCs or T cells enriched from blood (not recorded which). These receptors were taken from a man under 40 who had recovered from COVID-19.

This clone was seen ten or more times. V is TRBV27 and J is TRBJ1-5; no reliable D call. V lost 2 bases, J lost 4 bases, and 9 bases lay in between. The germline gives CDR1 MNHEY, CDR2 SMNVEV (reference sequence). The CDR3 has 14 residues. DNA for the CDR3: TGTGCCAGCAGTTTAGTGGCAGTGAATCAGCCCCAGCATTTT. The encoded protein is CASSLVAVNQPQHF.

The V call is TRBV11-3, the J call TRBJ1-4; tentatively, D is TRBD1 (5 bases). V was shortened by 4 bases and J by 0 bases, with 21 bases between the two germline ends. Per germline, CDR1 SGHNT and CDR2 YENEEA. The CDR3 extends over 19 amino acids. DNA of the CDR3: TGTGCCAGCAGCTCCGGACAATCAGGGTTAAGGGCAACTAATGAAAAACTGTTTTTT. Translation: CASSSGQSGLRATNEKLFF. Variable domain in full (rest from reference TRBV11-3 and TRBJ1-4): EAGVVQSPRYKIIEKKQPVAFWCNPISGHNTLYWYLQNLGQGPELLIRYENEEAVDDSQLPKDRFSAERLKGVDSTLKIQPAELGDSAVYLCASSSGQSGLRATNEKLFFGSGTQLSVL.

This clone was detected only once. The rearrangement uses TRBV6-5 and TRBJ2-7, with TRBD1 as a possible D gene (6 bases). V was clipped by 5 bases and J by 0 bases, with 11 bases between them. The CDR3 sequence is 14 residues long. Germline V gene sequence: CDR1 MNHEY, CDR2 SVGAGI. The CDR3 DNA reads as TGTGCCAGCAGTCCTCGGACAGACTCCTACGAGCAGTACTTC. The encoded protein is CASSPRTDSYEQYF.

V usage is TRBV24-1 and J usage is TRBJ2-2; 8 bases align to TRBD1. This CDR3 comprises 16 residues. Germline trimming cut 4 bases from V and 1 base from J; bases unmatched to any gene: 4. CDR1 KGHDR and CDR2 SFDVKD come from the germline V gene. This CDR3 is CATSEFGQGNTGELFF. The CDR3 bases are TGTGCCACCAGTGAATTCGGACAGGGGAACACCGGGGAGCTGTTTTTT.

The rearrangement joins TRBV30 to TRBJ1-1; maybe TRBD1 (5 bases). V was clipped by 1 base and J by 1 base, with 10 bases between them. The CDR3 contains 14 residues. Germline CDR1 reads GTSNPN; CDR2 reads SVGIG (reference sequence). The CDR3 sequence is CAWSGGTSNTEAFF. The CDR3 DNA follows: TGTGCCTGGAGTGGCGGGACTTCGAACACTGAAGCTTTCTTT.

V gene TRBV27 combines with J gene TRBJ1-1; 7 nucleotides match TRBD1. The CDR3 is 15 residues long. Germline V CDR1 and CDR2: MNHEY, SMNVEV (reference sequence). Trimming removed 5 bases from V and 8 bases from J; junction bases left unmatched: 14. CDR3 protein: CASSEYRGQTSEAFF. CDR3 in DNA: TGTGCCAGCAGTGAATACCGGGGACAGACATCGGAAGCTTTCTTT.

The genes are TRBV30 and TRBJ1-4, with TRBD1 as a possible D gene (6 bases). Germline V gives CDR1 GTSNPN, CDR2 SVGIG (reference sequence). The germline V and J ends were trimmed by 2 bases and 4 bases, with 11 bases remaining between them. This CDR3 comprises 14 residues. The CDR3 here is CAWSPDRINEKLFF. The CDR3 DNA sequence: TGTGCCTGGAGTCCAGACAGGATTAATGAAAAACTGTTTTTT.

The J gene is TRBJ1-3, the V gene TRBV3-1 (or the pseudogene TRBV3-2), with 7 bases lining up with TRBD1. V dropped 1 base and J dropped 2; count of bases not matched to a gene: 8. The CDR3 is 17 amino acids. Germline values: CDR1 LGHDT, CDR2 YNNKEL (reference sequence). The CDR3 DNA reads as TGTGCCAGCAGCCAAGCCCCTGGGCAGGGGGCTGGAAACACCATATATTTT. This codes for CASSQAPGQGAGNTIYF.

The chain links TRBV11-3 to TRBJ2-1; 11 nucleotides match TRBD2. The CDR3 contains 16 residues. CDR1 and CDR2 from the germline V gene are SGHNT and YENEEA. V lost 2 bases and J lost 6; bases outside the gene matches: 6. CDR3 DNA: TGTGCCAGCAGCTTATTGCCTAGCGGGAGGACCAATGAGCAGTTCTTC. Its translation is CASSLLPSGRTNEQFF.

The CDR3 sequence is CASGGQGGYGYTF. As DNA, the CDR3 is TGTGCCAGCGGAGGACAGGGAGGATATGGCTACACCTTC. V and J are TRBV6-5 and TRBJ1-2; TRBD1 agrees at 8 bases. V was pared by 8 bases and J by 5 bases, with 7 bases of the junction left unmatched. The CDR3 sequence is 13 residues long. CDR1 and CDR2 (germline): MNHEY, SVGAGI.

V is TRBV27 and J is TRBJ2-7; D is possibly TRBD1 (6 bases). The CDR3 is 13 amino acids. Trimming pared 4 bases from V and 3 bases from J, leaving 10 bases between. Germline-derived CDR1 and CDR2 are MNHEY and SMNVEV (reference sequence). The CDR3 sequence: CASSSGQYYEQYF. The CDR3 nucleotides read TGTGCCAGCAGTTCAGGACAGTACTACGAGCAGTACTTC.

This chain uses TRBV7-2 with TRBJ2-5, with TRBD2 matching 7 bases. J was trimmed by 2 bases and V by 3 bases; bases with no gene match: 9. The CDR3 is 16 amino acids. Germline V gene lookup returns CDR1 SGHTA and CDR2 FQGNSA. CDR3 in DNA: TGTGCCAGCAGCTTCGGGGGAGGGGCGATACAAGAGACCCAGTACTTC. Its protein is CASSFGGGAIQETQYF.

This clone occurred once. V is TRBV4-2 and J is TRBJ1-1; D possibly corresponds to TRBD1 (5 bases). Per germline, CDR1 LGHNA and CDR2 YNFKEQ. V shed 5 bases and J shed 4 bases, with 14 bases lying between them. The CDR3 contains 14 residues. CDR3 protein: CASSSPTVPTEAFF. The CDR3 nucleotides are TGTGCCAGCAGCTCACCGACAGTCCCCACTGAAGCTTTCTTT.

The chain joins TRBV19 to TRBJ2-5, with TRBD2 as a possible D gene (6 bases). The CDR3 consists of 13 residues. Looked up from germline, CDR1 is LNHDA and CDR2 is SQIVND (reference sequence). Trimming left V 4 bases short and J 1 base short, with 7 bases between. The chain's CDR3 is CASSKTSQETQYF. As DNA, the CDR3 is TGTGCCAGTAGTAAGACTAGCCAAGAGACCCAGTACTTC.

The genes are TRBV18 and TRBJ1-6, with unresolved D. The CDR3 runs to 15 residues. Looked up from germline, CDR1 is KGHSH and CDR2 is LQKENI. Between the trimmed V and J ends, which lost 2 bases and 7 bases, there was a span of 12 bases. The CDR3 region is CASSPSADSNSPLHF. DNA of the CDR3: TGTGCCAGCTCACCATCGGCAGACTCCAATTCACCCCTCCACTTT.

The rearrangement links TRBV14 to TRBJ2-3, with 11 nucleotides matching TRBD2. The length of the CDR3 is 15 residues. Germline V CDR1 and CDR2: SGHDN, FVKESK. V was pared by 5 bases and J by 8 bases, with 9 bases of the junction left unmatched. The CDR3 spells CASSTTSGSGGTQYF. CDR3 sequence (DNA): TGTGCCAGCAGCACCACTAGCGGGAGCGGAGGTACGCAGTATTTT.

The chain combines TRBV28 with TRBJ2-5; TRBD2 aligns across 7 bases. The CDR3 is 15 amino acids. Germline CDR1 is MDHEN and CDR2 is SYDVKM. With V trimmed by 3 bases and J by 3 bases, 7 bases remained unmatched. The CDR3 DNA sequence: TGTGCCAGCAGTTTCGTCCTAGCGGAAAAAGAGACCCAGTACTTC. Protein: CASSFVLAEKETQYF.

The CDR3 is CASSPAYMGDEQFF. DNA of the CDR3: TGTGCCAGCAGCCCCGCTTACATGGGAGATGAGCAGTTCTTC. The rearrangement links TRBV4-2 to TRBJ2-1, with TRBD2 as a possible D gene (5 bases). CDR1 is LGHNA and CDR2 is YNFKEQ in the germline V gene. V lost 4 bases, J lost 8 bases, and 15 bases lay in between. The CDR3 length is 14 residues.

The V and J genes are TRBV6-5 and TRBJ2-7, with TRBD1 matching 8 bases. This CDR3 has 15 amino acids. CDR1 and CDR2 from the germline V gene are MNHEY and SVGAGI. Unmatched junction bases numbered 8, after V lost 0 bases and J lost 7 bases. The CDR3: CASSYSNRGSGEQYF. The CDR3 coding sequence is TGTGCCAGCAGTTACTCGAACAGGGGGTCGGGTGAGCAGTACTTC.

The chain recombines TRBV10-3 with TRBJ1-1; 9 bases map to TRBD1. This CDR3 spans 13 amino acids. The J segment lost 5 bases and the V segment lost 6 bases, leaving 4 bases of the junction unmatched. Germline lookup yields CDR1 ENHRY and CDR2 SYGVKD. CDR3 residues: CAISTDRGTEAFF. In nucleotides, the CDR3 is TGTGCCATCAGCACTGACAGGGGGACTGAAGCTTTCTTT.

This clone appeared once. The V gene is TRBV7-6, the J gene TRBJ1-1; 8 nucleotides align to TRBD1. CDR1 and CDR2 (germline): SGHVS, FNYEAQ. V shed 1 base, J shed 11 bases, and the junction held 6 bases outside the gene matches. The CDR3 is 13 amino acids. This CDR3 is CASSLGDRGGAFF. In nucleotides, the CDR3 is TGTGCCAGCAGCTTAGGAGACAGGGGCGGGGCTTTCTTT. Combining the CDR3 with reference TRBV7-6 and TRBJ1-1 gives the whole variable domain GAGVSQSPRYKVTKRGQDVALRCDPISGHVSLYWYRQALGQGPEFLTYFNYEAQQDKSGLPNDRFSAERPEGSISTLTIQRTEQRDSAMYRCASSLGDRGGAFFGQGTRLTVV.

This sequence joins TRBV5-8 and TRBJ2-3; D is perhaps TRBD1 (6 bases). The germline gives CDR1 SGHTS, CDR2 YDEGEE. The V and J ends lost 4 bases and 2 bases respectively, with 17 bases between them. The length of the CDR3 is 16 residues. The CDR3 loop reads CASSRRPTGYTDTQYF. DNA of the CDR3: TGTGCCAGCAGCCGGAGACCGACAGGATACACAGATACGCAGTATTTT.

The J gene is TRBJ1-2, the V gene TRBV30; 9 nucleotides line up with TRBD1. This CDR3 comprises 16 residues. Per the germline V gene, CDR1 is GTSNPN and CDR2 is SVGIG (reference sequence). The V and J ends lost 1 base and 2 bases, in that order; junction bases with no gene match: 8. CDR3 region: CAWSGEPGQGNYGYTF. CDR3 sequence (DNA): TGTGCCTGGAGTGGGGAACCGGGACAGGGAAACTATGGCTACACCTTC.